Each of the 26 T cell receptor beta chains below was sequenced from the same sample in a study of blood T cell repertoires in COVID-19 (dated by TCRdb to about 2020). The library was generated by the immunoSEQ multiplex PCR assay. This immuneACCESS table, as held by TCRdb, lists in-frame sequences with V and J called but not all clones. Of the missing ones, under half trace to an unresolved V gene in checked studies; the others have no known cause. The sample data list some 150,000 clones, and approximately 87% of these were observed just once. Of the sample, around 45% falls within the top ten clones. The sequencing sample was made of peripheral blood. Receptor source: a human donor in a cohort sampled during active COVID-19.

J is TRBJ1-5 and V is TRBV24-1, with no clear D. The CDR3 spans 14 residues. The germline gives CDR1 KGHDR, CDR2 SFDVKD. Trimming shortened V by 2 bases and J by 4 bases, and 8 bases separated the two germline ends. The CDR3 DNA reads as TGTGCCACCAGTGATTCTCGGGTGAATCAGCCCCAGCATTTT. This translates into CATSDSRVNQPQHF.

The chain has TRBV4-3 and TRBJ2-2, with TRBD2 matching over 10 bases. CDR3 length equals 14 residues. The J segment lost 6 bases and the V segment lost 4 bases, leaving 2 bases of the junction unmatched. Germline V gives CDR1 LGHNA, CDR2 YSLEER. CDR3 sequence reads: CASSRLAGAGELFF. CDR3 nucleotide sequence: TGCGCCAGCAGCCGTCTAGCGGGGGCCGGGGAGCTGTTTTTT.

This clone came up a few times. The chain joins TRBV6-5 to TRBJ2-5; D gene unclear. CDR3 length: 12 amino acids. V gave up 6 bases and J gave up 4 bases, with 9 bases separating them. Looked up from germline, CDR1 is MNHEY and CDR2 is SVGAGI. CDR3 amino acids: CASSDPGETQYF. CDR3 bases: TGTGCCAGCAGCGATCCAGGAGAGACCCAGTACTTC.

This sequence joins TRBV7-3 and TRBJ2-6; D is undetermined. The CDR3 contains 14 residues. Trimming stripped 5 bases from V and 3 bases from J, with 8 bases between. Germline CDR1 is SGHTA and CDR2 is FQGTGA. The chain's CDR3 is CASSPTSGANVLTF. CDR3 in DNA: TGTGCCAGCAGCCCCACAAGTGGGGCCAACGTCCTGACTTTC.

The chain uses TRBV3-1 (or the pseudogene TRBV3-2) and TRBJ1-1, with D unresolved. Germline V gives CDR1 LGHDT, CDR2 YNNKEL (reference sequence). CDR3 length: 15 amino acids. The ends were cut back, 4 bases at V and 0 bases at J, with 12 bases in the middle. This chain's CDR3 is CASSLPGPMNTEAFF. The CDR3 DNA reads TGTGCCAGCAGCCTACCAGGTCCCATGAACACTGAAGCTTTCTTT.

The CDR3 reads CASSRPTAYNEQFF. The CDR3 coding sequence is TGTGCCAGCAGTCGTCCGACAGCCTACAATGAGCAGTTCTTC. This sequence joins TRBV5-6 and TRBJ2-1; a possible D gene is TRBD1 (5 bases). Germline V lookup: CDR1 SGHDT, CDR2 YYEEEE. V was clipped by 5 bases and J by 2 bases, with 11 bases between them. The CDR3 runs to 14 residues.

CDR3 DNA: TGTGCCAGTAGTACCCCCCACAGGCAGGGTTCCACTAATGAAAAACTGTTTTTT. Residues: CASSTPHRQGSTNEKLFF. The genes are TRBV19 and TRBJ1-4; possible D gene TRBD1, 5 bases. The V gene lost 4 bases and the J gene lost 2 bases, with 20 bases spanning the gap. Looked up from germline, CDR1 is LNHDA and CDR2 is SQIVND (reference sequence). The CDR3 covers 18 residues.

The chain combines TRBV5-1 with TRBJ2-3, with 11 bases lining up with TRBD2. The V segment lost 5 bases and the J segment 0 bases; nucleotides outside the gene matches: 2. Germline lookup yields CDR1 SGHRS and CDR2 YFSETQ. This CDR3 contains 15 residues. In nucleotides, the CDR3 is TGCGCCAGCAGGACTAGCGGGGTTAGCACAGATACGCAGTATTTT. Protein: CASRTSGVSTDTQYF.

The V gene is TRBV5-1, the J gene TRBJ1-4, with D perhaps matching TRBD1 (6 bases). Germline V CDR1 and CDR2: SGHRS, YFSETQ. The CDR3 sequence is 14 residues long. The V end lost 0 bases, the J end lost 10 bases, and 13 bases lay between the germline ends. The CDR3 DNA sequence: TGCGCCAGCAGCTTGGGGGGGCCTGACAGAAAACTGTTTTTT. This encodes CASSLGGPDRKLFF.

The CDR3 is CASSSSGTGREAFF. The CDR3 nucleotides are TGTGCCAGTAGCTCCTCCGGGACAGGGCGCGAAGCTTTCTTT. The chain employs TRBV19 and TRBJ1-1; 9 nucleotides line up with TRBD1. V shed 6 bases and J 8 bases; nucleotides not matched to a gene: 10. Germline lookup yields CDR1 LNHDA and CDR2 SQIVND (reference sequence). The CDR3 runs 14 residues.

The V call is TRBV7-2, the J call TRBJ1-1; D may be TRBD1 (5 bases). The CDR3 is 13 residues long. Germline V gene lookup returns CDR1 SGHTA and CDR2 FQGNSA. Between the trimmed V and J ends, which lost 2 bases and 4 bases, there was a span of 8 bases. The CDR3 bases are TGTGCCAGCAGCTTAATAGGGGCCACTGAAGCTTTCTTT. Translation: CASSLIGATEAFF.

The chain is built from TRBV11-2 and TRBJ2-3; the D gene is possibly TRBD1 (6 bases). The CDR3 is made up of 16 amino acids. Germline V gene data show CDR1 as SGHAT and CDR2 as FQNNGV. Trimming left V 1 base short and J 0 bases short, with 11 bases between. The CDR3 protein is CASSLGWGPSTDTQYF. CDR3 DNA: TGTGCCAGCAGCTTAGGGTGGGGGCCGAGCACAGATACGCAGTATTTT.

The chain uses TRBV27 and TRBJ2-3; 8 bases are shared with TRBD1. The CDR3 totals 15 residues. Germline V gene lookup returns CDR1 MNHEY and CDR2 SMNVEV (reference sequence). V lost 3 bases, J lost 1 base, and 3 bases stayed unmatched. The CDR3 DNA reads TGTGCCAGCAGTTTCCCGGGACAGGGCACAGATACGCAGTATTTT. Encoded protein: CASSFPGQGTDTQYF.

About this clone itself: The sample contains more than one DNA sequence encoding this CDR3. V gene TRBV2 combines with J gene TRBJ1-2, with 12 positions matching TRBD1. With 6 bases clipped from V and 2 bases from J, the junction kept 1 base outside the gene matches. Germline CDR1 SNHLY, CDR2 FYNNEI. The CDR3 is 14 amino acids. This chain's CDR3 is CASRGTGGNYGYTF. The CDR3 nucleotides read TGTGCCAGCAGAGGGACAGGGGGCAACTATGGCTACACCTTC.

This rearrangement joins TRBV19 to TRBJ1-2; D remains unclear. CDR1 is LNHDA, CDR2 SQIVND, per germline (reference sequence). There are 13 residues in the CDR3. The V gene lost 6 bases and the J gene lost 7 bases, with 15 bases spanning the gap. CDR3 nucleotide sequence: TGTGCCAGTAGGATCCAAAACGCGGGTGGCTACACCTTC. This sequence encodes CASRIQNAGGYTF.

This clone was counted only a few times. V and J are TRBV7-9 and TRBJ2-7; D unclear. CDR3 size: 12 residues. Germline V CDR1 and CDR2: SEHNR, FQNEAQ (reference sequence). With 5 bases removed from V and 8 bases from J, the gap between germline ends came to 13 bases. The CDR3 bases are TGTGCCAGCAGCCTTTCGCAGGAACAGCAGTACTTC. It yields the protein CASSLSQEQQYF.

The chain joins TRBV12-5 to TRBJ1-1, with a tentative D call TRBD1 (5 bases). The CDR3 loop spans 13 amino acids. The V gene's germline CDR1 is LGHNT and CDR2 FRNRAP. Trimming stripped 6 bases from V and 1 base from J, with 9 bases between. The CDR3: CASGPRENTEAFF. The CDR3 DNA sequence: TGTGCTAGTGGACCCAGGGAGAACACTGAAGCTTTCTTT.

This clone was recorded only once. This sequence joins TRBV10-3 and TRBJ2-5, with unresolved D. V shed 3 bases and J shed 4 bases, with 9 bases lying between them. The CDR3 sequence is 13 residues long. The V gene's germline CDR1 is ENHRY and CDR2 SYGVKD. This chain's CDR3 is CAISEDGLETQYF. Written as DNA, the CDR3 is TGTGCCATCAGTGAAGACGGGTTAGAGACCCAGTACTTC.

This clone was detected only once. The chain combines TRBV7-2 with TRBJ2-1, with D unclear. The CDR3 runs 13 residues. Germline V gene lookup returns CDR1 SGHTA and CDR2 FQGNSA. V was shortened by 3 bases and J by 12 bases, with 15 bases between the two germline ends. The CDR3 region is CASSLAETGSQFF. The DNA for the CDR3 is TGTGCCAGCAGCTTGGCGGAGACGGGTTCGCAGTTCTTC. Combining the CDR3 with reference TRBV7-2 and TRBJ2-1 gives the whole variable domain GAGVSQSPSNKVTEKGKDVELRCDPISGHTALYWYRQSLGQGLEFLIYFQGNSAPDKSGLPSDRFSAERTGGSVSTLTIQRTQQEDSAVYLCASSLAETGSQFFGPGTRLTVL.

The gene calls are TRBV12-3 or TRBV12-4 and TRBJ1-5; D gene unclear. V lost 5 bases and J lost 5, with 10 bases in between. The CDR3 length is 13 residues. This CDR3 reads CASSIGEDQPQHF. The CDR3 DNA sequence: TGTGCCAGCAGTATCGGGGAGGATCAGCCCCAGCATTTT.

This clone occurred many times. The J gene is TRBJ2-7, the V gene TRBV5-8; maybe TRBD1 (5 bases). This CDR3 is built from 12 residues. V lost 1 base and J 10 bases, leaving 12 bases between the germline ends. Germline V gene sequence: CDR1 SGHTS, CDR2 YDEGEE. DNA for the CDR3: TGTGCCAGCAGCTTGAATCTAGACAGCCAGTACTTC. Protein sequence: CASSLNLDSQYF.

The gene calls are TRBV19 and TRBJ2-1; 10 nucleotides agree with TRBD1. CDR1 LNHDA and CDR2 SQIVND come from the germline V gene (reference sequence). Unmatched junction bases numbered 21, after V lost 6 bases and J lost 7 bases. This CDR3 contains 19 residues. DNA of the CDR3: TGTGCCAGTAGGCTGAGTCCAGGAACCGGGACAGGGGTCAGGAATGAGCAGTTCTTC. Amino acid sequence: CASRLSPGTGTGVRNEQFF.

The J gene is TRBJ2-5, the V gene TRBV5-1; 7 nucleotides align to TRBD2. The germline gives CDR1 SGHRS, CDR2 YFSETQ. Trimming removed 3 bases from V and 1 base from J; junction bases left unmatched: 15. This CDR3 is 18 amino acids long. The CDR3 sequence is CASSSAYSTSRVQETQYF. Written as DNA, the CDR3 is TGCGCCAGCAGCTCCGCCTACTCGACTAGCAGAGTCCAAGAGACCCAGTACTTC.

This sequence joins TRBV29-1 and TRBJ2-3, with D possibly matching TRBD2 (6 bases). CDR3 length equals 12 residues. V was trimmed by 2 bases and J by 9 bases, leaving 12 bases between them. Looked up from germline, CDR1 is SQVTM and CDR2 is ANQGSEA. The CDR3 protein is CSVERSGETQYF. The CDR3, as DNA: TGCAGCGTTGAAAGGTCGGGGGAAACGCAGTATTTT.

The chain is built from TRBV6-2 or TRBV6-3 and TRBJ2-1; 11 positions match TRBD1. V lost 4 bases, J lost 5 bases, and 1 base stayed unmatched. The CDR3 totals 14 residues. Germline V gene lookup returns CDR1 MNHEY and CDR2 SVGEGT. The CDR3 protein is CASSWTGGHNEQFF. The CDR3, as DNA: TGTGCCAGCAGTTGGACAGGGGGCCACAATGAGCAGTTCTTC.

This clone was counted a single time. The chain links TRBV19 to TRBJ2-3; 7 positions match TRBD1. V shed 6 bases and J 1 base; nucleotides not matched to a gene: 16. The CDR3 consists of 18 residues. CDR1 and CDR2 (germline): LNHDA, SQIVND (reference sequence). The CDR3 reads CASRRVLSRDSRTDTQYF. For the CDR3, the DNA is TGTGCCAGTAGACGGGTTCTGTCGAGGGACAGCCGCACAGATACGCAGTATTTT. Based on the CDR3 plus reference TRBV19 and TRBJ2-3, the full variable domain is DGGITQSPKYLFRKEGQNVTLSCEQNLNHDAMYWYRQDPGQGLRLIYYSQIVNDFQKGDIAEGYSVSREKKESFPLTVTSAQKNPTAFYLCASRRVLSRDSRTDTQYFGPGTRLTVL.